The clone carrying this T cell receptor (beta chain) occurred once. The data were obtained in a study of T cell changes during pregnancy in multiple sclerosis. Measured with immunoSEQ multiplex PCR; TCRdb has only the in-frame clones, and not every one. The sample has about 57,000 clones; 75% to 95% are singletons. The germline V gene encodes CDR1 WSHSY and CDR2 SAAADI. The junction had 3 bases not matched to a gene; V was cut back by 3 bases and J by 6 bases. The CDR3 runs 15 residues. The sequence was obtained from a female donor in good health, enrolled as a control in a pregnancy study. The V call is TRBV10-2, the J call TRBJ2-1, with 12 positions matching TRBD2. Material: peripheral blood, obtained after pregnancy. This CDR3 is CASSETSGGSNEQFF. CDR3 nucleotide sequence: TGCGCCAGCAGTGAAACTAGCGGGGGGAGCAATGAGCAGTTCTTC.